This T cell receptor beta chain appears in the sequencing data of a study of beta chain features in type 1 diabetes. Study-wide background: Over all samples combined, over 85,000,000 sorted cells were examined. Study-wide results and caveats: The VDJ junctions of type 1 diabetes patients carried fewer insertions and more deletions. When Type 1 diabetes patients were examined, their TCRB CDR3s proved moderately but significantly shorter in all four CD4+ subsets.

Trimming at V came to 2 bases and at J to 8 bases, leaving 12 bases not matched to a gene. CDR1 and CDR2 from the germline V gene are SGHRS and YFSETQ. This CDR3 contains 16 residues. This clone has a handful of counts. Its antigen is undetermined. Expressed TCRB transcripts were sequenced because the isolated RNA had all been reverse transcribed beforehand. The assay was immunoSEQ multiplex PCR, and TCRdb's table has in-frame clones only and misses some. The sample shows some 640,000 clones, around an eighth of them seen only once. The rearrangement joins TRBV5-1 to TRBJ2-1; 8 bases align to TRBD1. The sequencing input was naive CD4+ T cells from blood. This receptor was identified in a man younger than 30 with type 1 diabetes. The CDR3 DNA is TGCGCCAGCAGCTTTAATCTCGGGACAGGAGGGCATGAGCAGTTCTTC. Protein product: CASSFNLGTGGHEQFF.